Below, 22 T cell receptor beta chains from the same sample are listed, as sequenced in a study of cytomegalovirus exposure and HLA in healthy donors. In the PCR, 60 Vbeta and 13 Jbeta primers were used. The data were produced by immunoSEQ multiplex PCR, yet TCRdb's version contains in-frame clones alone and is incomplete. The sample holds 150,000 to 200,000 clones, around 83% seen once. The sample was PBMCs. These receptors all stem from a man in his fifties in good health and CMV-seropositive.

The gene calls are TRBV29-1 and TRBJ2-4; D call uncertain. CDR3 length equals 13 residues. Germline assignment: CDR1 SQVTM and CDR2 ANQGSEA. Trimming took off 6 bases at V and 0 bases at J, with 9 bases between the two ends. This chain's CDR3 is CSVETRAKNIQYF. The CDR3 coding sequence is TGCAGCGTCGAGACAAGAGCCAAAAACATTCAGTACTTC.

The chain carries TRBV2 and TRBJ2-7; TRBD2 is a possible D gene (5 bases). Germline V lookup: CDR1 SNHLY, CDR2 FYNNEI. This CDR3 contains 11 residues. CDR3 nucleotide sequence: TGTGTCCTAGGGAGCTCCTACGAGCAGTACTTC. Amino acid sequence: CVLGSSYEQYF.

The count of this clone is one. This rearrangement joins TRBV6-6 to TRBJ1-6, with D uncertain. Germline V gene lookup returns CDR1 MNHNY and CDR2 SVGAGI (reference sequence). This CDR3 contains 15 residues. Trimming removed 5 bases from V and 4 bases from J, with 12 bases in between. The CDR3 sequence is CASSPRGAYNSPLHF. For the CDR3, the DNA is TGTGCCAGCAGTCCTCGGGGAGCGTATAATTCACCCCTCCACTTT.

The V gene is TRBV27, the J gene TRBJ2-7; no firm D call. This CDR3 has 12 residues. Germline CDR1 and CDR2: MNHEY and SMNVEV (reference sequence). V lost 2 bases to trimming and J lost 7 bases, with 9 bases between them. CDR3 sequence (DNA): TGTGCCAGCAGTTTAACCGGTTTGGAGCAGTACTTC. Translating it yields CASSLTGLEQYF.

This clone was seen a handful of times. This chain connects TRBV4-2 to TRBJ2-3; 12 nucleotides align to TRBD2. Germline-derived CDR1 and CDR2 are LGHNA and YNFKEQ. Trimming removed 1 base from V and 2 bases from J; junction bases left unmatched: 4. This CDR3 spans 17 amino acids. The CDR3, as DNA: TGTGCCAGCAGCCAAGGTCTAGCGGGGGGGTTCACAGATACGCAGTATTTT. The encoded protein is CASSQGLAGGFTDTQYF.

J is TRBJ1-2 and V is TRBV9; D possibly corresponds to TRBD1 (5 bases). The V gene's germline CDR1 is SGDLS and CDR2 YYNGEE. The CDR3 has 13 amino acids. V was clipped by 0 bases and J by 8 bases, with 11 bases between them. CDR3 DNA sequence: TGTGCCAGCAGCGTAGAGCAGGGTGGAGGCTACACCTTC. This translates into CASSVEQGGGYTF.

This sequence joins TRBV9 and TRBJ2-5; 9 bases align to TRBD2. Germline CDR1 reads SGDLS; CDR2 reads YYNGEE. This CDR3 has 17 residues. V dropped 3 bases and J dropped 0; count of bases not matched to a gene: 9. The DNA of the CDR3 is TGTGCCAGCAGCGAGCGGCCGCTAGCGGGGAACCAAGAGACCCAGTACTTC. Translating gives CASSERPLAGNQETQYF. The full variable domain, completed using reference TRBV9 and TRBJ2-5, is DSGVTQTPKHLITATGQRVTLRCSPRSGDLSVYWYQQSLDQGLQFLIQYYNGEERAKGNILERFSAQQFPDLHSELNLSSLELGDSALYFCASSERPLAGNQETQYFGPGTRLLVL.

This clone was detected once. V and J are TRBV28 and TRBJ2-7; a possible D gene is TRBD1 (6 bases). Looked up from germline, CDR1 is MDHEN and CDR2 is SYDVKM. This CDR3 contains 17 residues. Trimming left V 2 bases short and J 2 bases short, with 19 bases between. The DNA of the CDR3 is TGTGCCAGCAGTTTACTACCCATCCTACAGGGCCCCTACGAGCAGTACTTC. This sequence encodes CASSLLPILQGPYEQYF. Using reference TRBV28 and TRBJ2-7 for the parts outside the CDR3, the full variable domain is DVKVTQSSRYLVKRTGEKVFLECVQDMDHENMFWYRQDPGLGLRLIYFSYDVKMKEKGDIPEGYSVSREKKERFSLILESASTNQTSMYLCASSLLPILQGPYEQYFGPGTRLTVT.

This chain connects TRBV19 to TRBJ1-5; D gene unclear. Germline CDR1 and CDR2: LNHDA and SQIVND (reference sequence). CDR3 length: 17 amino acids. Deletions cut 3 bases from V and 0 bases from J, with 15 bases between. Written as DNA, the CDR3 is TGTGCCAGTAGTATGGGCTCTCGGTCATATAGCAATCAGCCCCAGCATTTT. It codes for CASSMGSRSYSNQPQHF.

This clone was recorded a few times. The chain carries TRBV2 and TRBJ1-1, with D possibly being TRBD1 (6 bases). Per the germline V gene, CDR1 is SNHLY and CDR2 is FYNNEI. This CDR3 has 14 residues. Trimming shortened V by 8 bases and J by 0 bases, and 13 bases separated the two germline ends. The CDR3 DNA reads as TGTGCCAGCCTCGGACAGATCATGAACACTGAAGCTTTCTTT. Encoded protein: CASLGQIMNTEAFF.

This clone was recorded only once. V usage is TRBV13 and J usage is TRBJ2-7; 8 nucleotides line up with TRBD2. This CDR3 spans 14 amino acids. Per germline, CDR1 PRHDT and CDR2 FYEKMQ (reference sequence). V shed 1 base and J 2 bases; nucleotides not matched to a gene: 1. The CDR3 region has the DNA TGTGCCAGCAGCTTAGCGGGGGGGACCTACGAGCAGTACTTC. It translates to CASSLAGGTYEQYF.

The chain recombines TRBV28 with TRBJ2-7, with D possibly TRBD1 on 6 matching bases. This CDR3 comprises 16 residues. The germline V gene has CDR1 MDHEN and CDR2 SYDVKM. V was trimmed by 5 bases and J by 0 bases, leaving 17 bases between them. This CDR3 is CASSTNRVLTSYEQYF. For the CDR3, the DNA is TGTGCCAGCAGTACCAACAGGGTACTAACCTCCTACGAGCAGTACTTC.

This chain joins TRBV19 and TRBJ2-7; 12 bases align to TRBD2. The V gene's germline CDR1 is LNHDA and CDR2 SQIVND (reference sequence). There are 14 residues in the CDR3. With V trimmed by 3 bases and J by 5 bases, 2 bases remained unmatched. The CDR3 DNA follows: TGTGCCAGTAGTATGGGACTAGCGGGTAACGAGCAGTACTTC. Its protein product is CASSMGLAGNEQYF.

The chain combines TRBV4-2 with TRBJ1-4; D remains ambiguous. The V gene lost 1 base and the J gene lost 5 bases, with 17 bases spanning the gap. This CDR3 is built from 17 residues. Germline CDR1 LGHNA, CDR2 YNFKEQ. In nucleotides, the CDR3 is TGTGCCAGCAGCCAAGTCGACCGAGCCCCGGGGAATGAAAAACTGTTTTTT. It yields the protein CASSQVDRAPGNEKLFF.

The V gene is TRBV6-5, the J gene TRBJ2-1, with TRBD1 matching 9 bases. Looked up from germline, CDR1 is MNHEY and CDR2 is SVGAGI. Losses at the gene ends were 7 bases for V and 5 bases for J; bases not matched to a gene: 3. The CDR3 consists of 13 residues. The CDR3 DNA reads TGTGCCAGCAAGGGACAGGGTAACAATGAGCAGTTCTTC. Translation: CASKGQGNNEQFF.

The V and J genes are TRBV29-1 and TRBJ2-5; D may be TRBD1 (5 bases). Deletions cut 4 bases from V and 1 base from J, with 10 bases between. The V gene's germline CDR1 is SQVTM and CDR2 ANQGSEA. The CDR3 has 13 residues. CDR3 protein: CSVAAGIQETQYF. The CDR3 DNA sequence: TGCAGCGTTGCGGCAGGGATCCAAGAGACCCAGTACTTC.

This chain uses TRBV2 with TRBJ2-2; D is undetermined. This CDR3 has 14 amino acids. V was clipped by 7 bases and J by 1 base, with 10 bases between them. Germline V CDR1 and CDR2: SNHLY, FYNNEI. The CDR3: CASTPLRNTGELFF. DNA of the CDR3: TGTGCCAGCACCCCCCTCCGGAACACCGGGGAGCTGTTTTTT.

This clone was observed once. The chain recombines TRBV4-2 with TRBJ2-1; a possible D gene is TRBD2 (5 bases). This CDR3 is 18 amino acids long. Germline CDR1 LGHNA, CDR2 YNFKEQ. The ends were cut back, 0 bases at V and 0 bases at J, with 15 bases in the middle. CDR3: CASSQEKLAGSSYNEQFF. In nucleotides, the CDR3 is TGTGCCAGCAGCCAAGAGAAGCTAGCAGGTAGCTCCTACAATGAGCAGTTCTTC.

The chain is built from TRBV6-4 and TRBJ2-7; 9 positions match TRBD2. The CDR3 is 16 residues long. CDR1 MRHNA and CDR2 SNTAGT come from the germline V gene. The trim removed 0 bases at V and 3 bases at J, leaving 6 bases unmatched. The CDR3 protein is CASSDSRTSVNYEQYF. CDR3 DNA: TGTGCCAGCAGTGACTCCCGGACTAGCGTAAACTACGAGCAGTACTTC.

The chain uses TRBV6-1 and TRBJ1-5; 8 nucleotides match TRBD1. Trimming at V came to 7 bases and at J to 10 bases, leaving 9 bases not matched to a gene. CDR3 length equals 13 residues. Germline CDR1 is MNHNS and CDR2 is SASEGT. CDR3 loop: CASNGQGLGPQHF. CDR3 in DNA: TGTGCCAGCAACGGACAGGGCCTGGGTCCCCAGCATTTT.

The chain links TRBV28 to TRBJ2-7; unclear D gene. With 6 bases removed from V and 5 bases from J, the gap between germline ends came to 8 bases. Germline V gene lookup returns CDR1 MDHEN and CDR2 SYDVKM. This CDR3 has 11 residues. The CDR3 DNA sequence: TGTGCCAGCAGGCTCAGTAACGAGCAGTACTTC. It encodes CASRLSNEQYF.

This chain joins TRBV5-1 and TRBJ1-3; 9 bases match TRBD1. CDR1 is SGHRS and CDR2 is YFSETQ in the germline V gene. The CDR3 loop spans 15 amino acids. V was pared by 4 bases and J by 4 bases, with 6 bases of the junction left unmatched. In DNA form, the CDR3 reads TGCGCCAGCAGCAAGGGACAGGGCAGCGGAAACACCATATATTTT. Amino acid sequence: CASSKGQGSGNTIYF. Complete variable domain (other parts from reference TRBV5-1 and TRBJ1-3): KAGVTQTPRYLIKTRGQQVTLSCSPISGHRSVSWYQQTPGQGLQFLFEYFSETQRNKGNFPGRFSGRQFSNSRSEMNVSTLELGDSALYLCASSKGQGSGNTIYFGEGSWLTVV.